The 31 T cell receptor beta chains given below trace back to one sample, sequenced in a study of T cells in Graves' hyperthyroidism and ophthalmopathy. RNA transcripts provided the source from which TCR beta CDR3 regions were amplified. The HTBI primer set served for first-round RT-PCR of the TCR CDR3. TCRdb ran MiXCR on the multiplex PCR reads and lists one entry per CDR3 protein. Among about 590,000 distinct CDR3 sequences listed, 15% to 19% were seen once. Material: blood. These receptors originate from a woman aged 30 to 39 with Graves' hyperthyroidism.

This clonotype was detected ten times or more. This chain connects TRBV30 to TRBJ2-7; TRBD2 aligns across 7 bases. In germline, CDR1 is GTSNPN, CDR2 SVGIG (reference sequence). The CDR3 sequence is 13 residues long. With 4 bases clipped from V and 2 bases from J, the junction kept 5 bases outside the gene matches. For the CDR3, the DNA is TGTGCCTGGACGGGGGGATTCCCCTACGAGCAGTACTTC. Translation: CAWTGGFPYEQYF.

The table lists this clonotype with a few counts. The chain carries TRBV6-5 and TRBJ1-4; TRBD1 is a possible D gene (5 bases). The CDR3 contains 16 residues. Trimming shortened V by 2 bases and J by 8 bases, and 18 bases separated the two germline ends. Germline assignment: CDR1 MNHEY and CDR2 SVGAGI. This CDR3 reads CASSYRGVGGGEKLFF. The CDR3 bases are TGTGCCAGCAGTTACCGGGGGGTGGGAGGAGGAGAAAAACTGTTTTTT.

The table lists this clonotype with many counts. The chain carries TRBV2 and TRBJ2-1; TRBD2 agrees at 10 bases. The CDR3 loop spans 17 amino acids. V shed 7 bases, J shed 2 bases, and the junction held 11 bases outside the gene matches. Germline V gene sequence: CDR1 SNHLY, CDR2 FYNNEI. The DNA of the CDR3 is TGTGCCAGCATGAGACAGAAGCGGGAGGGTACCTACAATGAGCAGTTCTTC. It encodes CASMRQKREGTYNEQFF.

This clonotype was seen at least ten times. The V call is TRBV20-1, the J call TRBJ2-7; 9 positions agree with TRBD2. This CDR3 region has 13 residues. Germline V gene data show CDR1 as DFQATT and CDR2 as SNEGSKA (reference sequence). The trim removed 4 bases at V and 6 bases at J, leaving 7 bases unmatched. The CDR3 sequence: CSATSLAGSEQYF. CDR3 bases: TGCAGTGCTACGAGCCTAGCGGGAAGCGAGCAGTACTTC.

The rearrangement joins TRBV10-1 to TRBJ2-2, with D unresolved. Germline V CDR1 and CDR2: WNHNN, SYGVQD (reference sequence). The CDR3 has 14 residues. Trimming took off 4 bases at V and 4 bases at J, with 10 bases between the two ends. CDR3: CASSGVRVTGELFF. Here the CDR3 DNA reads TGCGCCAGCAGTGGTGTAAGGGTCACCGGGGAGCTGTTTTTT.

This clonotype was recorded a few times. The V call is TRBV4-3, the J call TRBJ2-1; 9 positions match TRBD2. The CDR3 contains 17 residues. Germline-derived CDR1 and CDR2 are LGHNA and YSLEER. The ends lost 1 base at V and 4 bases at J; junction bases unmatched: 8. CDR3 amino acids: CASSQVSTSGSYNEQFF. The CDR3 DNA is TGCGCCAGCAGCCAAGTTTCGACTAGCGGATCGTACAATGAGCAGTTCTTC.

For this clonotype: A much larger clonotype is one base distant, so this may be a read error. V usage is TRBV4-3 and J usage is TRBJ2-7, with 8 bases aligning to TRBD2. Trimming at V came to 1 base and at J to 2 bases, leaving 4 bases not matched to a gene. The CDR3 contains 15 residues. Germline CDR1 reads LGHNA; CDR2 reads YSLEER. CDR3 amino acids: CASSQVPAGAYEQYF. The CDR3 region has the DNA TGCGCCAGCAGCCAAGTTCCAGCGGGAGCCTACGAGCAGTACTTC.

The chain has TRBV12-5 and TRBJ1-2; TRBD1 matches at 8 bases. The CDR3 length is 14 residues. J was trimmed by 8 bases and V by 2 bases; bases with no gene match: 7. The germline V gene has CDR1 LGHNT and CDR2 FRNRAP. The CDR3 reads CASGLMTGVEGYTF. CDR3 sequence (DNA): TGTGCTAGTGGTTTGATGACAGGGGTGGAAGGCTACACCTTC.

This clonotype was found many times. The rearrangement uses TRBV28 and TRBJ2-2; 14 bases are a match to TRBD2. The germline V gene encodes CDR1 MDHEN and CDR2 SYDVKM. The trim removed 5 bases at V and 5 bases at J, leaving 7 bases unmatched. This CDR3 spans 17 amino acids. The CDR3 bases are TGTGCCAGCAGTCTTGGGACTAGCGGGAGTTCGACCGGGGAGCTGTTTTTT. This sequence encodes CASSLGTSGSSTGELFF.

This sequence joins TRBV9 and TRBJ2-1; 9 positions agree with TRBD2. Losses at the gene ends were 8 bases for V and 0 bases for J; bases not matched to a gene: 9. The CDR3 loop spans 16 amino acids. Germline V gene lookup returns CDR1 SGDLS and CDR2 YYNGEE. The CDR3 DNA follows: TGTGCCAGTGGGGTGCGGGAGGGTTTCTCCTACAATGAGCAGTTCTTC. Amino acids: CASGVREGFSYNEQFF.

This clonotype was seen only a few times. The rearrangement joins TRBV9 to TRBJ2-2, with 10 bases matching TRBD2. Losses at the gene ends were 4 bases for V and 0 bases for J; bases not matched to a gene: 6. Per germline, CDR1 SGDLS and CDR2 YYNGEE. This CDR3 contains 17 residues. The DNA of the CDR3 is TGTGCCAGCAGCCCTCGGACTAGCGGACCGAACACCGGGGAGCTGTTTTTT. Amino acids: CASSPRTSGPNTGELFF.

V usage is TRBV4-3 and J usage is TRBJ1-5; possible D gene TRBD1, 5 bases. Per the germline V gene, CDR1 is LGHNA and CDR2 is YSLEER. V gave up 0 bases and J gave up 0 bases, with 15 bases separating them. The CDR3 has 18 residues. The CDR3 DNA is TGCGCCAGCAGCCAAGATCGGGCAGGACACTATAGCAATCAGCCCCAGCATTTT. It specifies CASSQDRAGHYSNQPQHF.

The gene calls are TRBV6-1 and TRBJ2-2; D is unclear. This CDR3 is built from 13 residues. The V gene lost 7 bases and the J gene lost 5 bases, with 11 bases spanning the gap. The germline gives CDR1 MNHNS, CDR2 SASEGT. The CDR3 DNA reads TGTGCCAGCACTGAGACGAGGACCGGGGAGCTGTTTTTT. This translates into CASTETRTGELFF.

The gene calls are TRBV19 and TRBJ2-7; a weak D match, TRBD2 (5 bases). Trimming removed 3 bases from V and 3 bases from J, with 12 bases in between. The germline CDR1 and CDR2 sequences are LNHDA and SQIVND (reference sequence). This CDR3 is 14 amino acids long. The CDR3 loop is CASSITDSNYEQYF. For the CDR3, the DNA is TGTGCCAGTAGTATTACGGACTCGAACTACGAGCAGTACTTC. Full variable domain (outside the CDR3, taken from reference TRBV19 and TRBJ2-7): DGGITQSPKYLFRKEGQNVTLSCEQNLNHDAMYWYRQDPGQGLRLIYYSQIVNDFQKGDIAEGYSVSREKKESFPLTVTSAQKNPTAFYLCASSITDSNYEQYFGPGTRLTVT.

The rearrangement uses TRBV29-1 and TRBJ2-6; D is unclear. The CDR3 extends over 19 amino acids. Germline V CDR1 and CDR2: SQVTM, ANQGSEA. Trimming cost V 0 bases and J 0 bases, with 18 bases left between them. The CDR3 sequence: CSVEEGWADNFSGANVLTF. Written as DNA, the CDR3 is TGCAGCGTTGAAGAGGGGTGGGCTGACAATTTCTCTGGGGCCAACGTCCTGACTTTC. The full variable domain, completed using reference TRBV29-1 and TRBJ2-6, is SAVISQKPSRDICQRGTSLTIQCQVDSQVTMMFWYRQQPGQSLTLIATANQGSEATYESGFVIDKFPISRPNLTFSTLTVSNMSPEDSSIYLCSVEEGWADNFSGANVLTFGAGSRLTVL.

This clonotype was counted a few times. V gene TRBV7-8 combines with J gene TRBJ2-1; D uncertain. Trimming removed 5 bases from V and 5 bases from J, with 13 bases in between. Looked up from germline, CDR1 is SGHVS and CDR2 is FQNEAQ. The CDR3 is 14 amino acids. For the CDR3, the DNA is TGTGCCAGCAGCACGACGTGGTCCGACAATGAGCAGTTCTTC. Residues: CASSTTWSDNEQFF.

Many counts were recorded for this clonotype. The V and J genes are TRBV6-1 and TRBJ2-7; TRBD2 might be the D (5 bases). This CDR3 contains 12 residues. Germline CDR1 reads MNHNS; CDR2 reads SASEGT. Trimming took 7 bases from V and 4 from J, leaving 11 bases between them. DNA for the CDR3: TGTGCCAGCATCGGGGAAAAGTACGAGCAGTACTTC. Translated, it gives CASIGEKYEQYF.

This sequence joins TRBV6-2 or TRBV6-3 and TRBJ1-5; D gene uncertain. This CDR3 region has 20 residues. Germline V gives CDR1 MNHEY, CDR2 SVGEGT. V dropped 0 bases and J dropped 1 base, with 22 bases sitting between them. CDR3 protein: CASSYSTSAGSAGSNQPQHF. CDR3 coding DNA: TGTGCCAGCAGTTACTCGACCTCAGCCGGTTCTGCCGGGAGCAATCAGCCCCAGCATTTT.

Worth noting for this clonotype: This may arise from a read error, as a much more abundant clone is one base away. J is TRBJ2-5 and V is TRBV5-1; 10 bases map to TRBD2. V was clipped by 6 bases and J by 7 bases; unmatched bases: 12. Germline V gene data show CDR1 as SGHRS and CDR2 as YFSETQ. The CDR3 loop spans 15 amino acids. The chain's CDR3 is CASKLAGGAGGTQYF. CDR3 nucleotide sequence: TGCGCCAGCAAATTAGCGGGAGGAGCTGGAGGGACCCAGTACTTC.

The table lists this clonotype with many counts. This sequence joins TRBV3-1 and TRBJ2-2; the D gene is possibly TRBD2 (6 bases). Trimming pared 7 bases from V and 5 bases from J, leaving 17 bases between. Per germline, CDR1 LGHDT and CDR2 YNNKEL (reference sequence). The CDR3 has 15 residues. In DNA, the CDR3 is TGTGCCAGCAAGCGGTCGGGAGATTATACCGGGGAGCTGTTTTTT. Amino acids: CASKRSGDYTGELFF.

This clonotype showed up many times. The V call is TRBV30, the J call TRBJ2-1; D possibly uses TRBD1 or TRBD2 (6 bases each). The CDR3 is 15 amino acids. V was clipped by 0 bases and J by 7 bases, with 16 bases between them. Germline values: CDR1 GTSNPN, CDR2 SVGIG (reference sequence). The DNA for the CDR3 is TGTGCCTGGAGTGTATCCGGGGGCCCATGGAATGAGCAGTTCTTC. Amino acid sequence: CAWSVSGGPWNEQFF.

A note on this clonotype: This may arise from a read error, as a much more abundant clone is one base away. The chain couples TRBV3-1 to TRBJ2-3; TRBD1 is a possible D gene (8 bases). Germline CDR1 and CDR2: LGHDT and YNNKEL (reference sequence). This CDR3 is built from 16 residues. The CDR3 loop is CVSSADRGGRTDTQYF. DNA for the CDR3: TGTGTCAGCAGCGCAGACAGGGGAGGGCGCACAGATACGCAGTATTTT.

The rearrangement joins TRBV7-8 to TRBJ1-5; no definite D call. This CDR3 has 16 residues. Trimming stripped 2 bases from V and 0 bases from J, with 11 bases between. Germline V gene lookup returns CDR1 SGHVS and CDR2 FQNEAQ. The chain's CDR3 is CASSLRTAGSNQPQHF. The CDR3, as DNA: TGTGCCAGCAGCTTACGGACCGCGGGTAGCAATCAGCCCCAGCATTTT.

In this sample, this clonotype turned up many times. The V call is TRBV5-6, the J call TRBJ1-1; D may be TRBD1 (5 bases). The V and J ends lost 2 bases and 4 bases respectively, with 9 bases between them. This CDR3 has 13 amino acids. Germline loops: CDR1 SGHDT, CDR2 YYEEEE. CDR3 protein: CASSFGGGTEAFF. The CDR3 nucleotides read TGTGCCAGCAGCTTCGGGGGGGGCACTGAAGCTTTCTTT.

In its sample, this clonotype was seen many times. The chain employs TRBV20-1 and TRBJ2-7, with D unclear. The V end was cut by 5 bases, the J end by 9 bases, with 17 bases between. This CDR3 comprises 12 residues. CDR1 is DFQATT and CDR2 is SNEGSKA in the germline V gene (reference sequence). CDR3 sequence (DNA): TGCAGTGCTCCCCGGCGTGGGCGCGGGCAGTACTTC. It translates to CSAPRRGRGQYF.

This clonotype has only one observation. V gene TRBV27 combines with J gene TRBJ2-7, with 10 bases that match TRBD2. The CDR3 sequence is 15 residues long. Germline CDR1 reads MNHEY; CDR2 reads SMNVEV (reference sequence). Losses at the gene ends were 3 bases for V and 5 bases for J; bases not matched to a gene: 7. CDR3: CASSFSSGRSDEQYF. In DNA, the CDR3 is TGTGCCAGCAGTTTCTCTAGCGGGAGATCTGACGAGCAGTACTTC.

The J gene is TRBJ1-1, the V gene TRBV5-4, with D possibly being TRBD1 (5 bases). CDR1 is SGHNT, CDR2 YYREEE, per germline (reference sequence). The CDR3 loop spans 13 amino acids. Trimming shortened V by 4 bases and J by 6 bases, and 13 bases separated the two germline ends. The CDR3: CASSPQDHPEAFF. The CDR3 DNA sequence: TGTGCCAGCAGCCCACAGGATCATCCTGAAGCTTTCTTT.

In this sample, this clonotype turned up many times. The J gene is TRBJ2-7, the V gene TRBV24-1, with 7 bases lining up with TRBD1. Germline V CDR1 and CDR2: KGHDR, SFDVKD. V gave up 12 bases and J gave up 1 base; unmatched junction bases: 11. CDR3 size: 14 residues. CDR3 sequence reads: CAAPRDSKSYEQYF. The CDR3 DNA follows: TGTGCCGCCCCTAGGGACAGCAAATCCTACGAGCAGTACTTC.

Remarks on this clonotype: At one boundary the junction diverges from the germline segment, which might be a read error. The genes are TRBV4-3 and TRBJ2-3; possibly TRBD1 for D (5 bases). Germline V gives CDR1 LGHNA, CDR2 YSLEER. This CDR3 has 14 residues. The CDR3: CASGQGVGSDTQYF. The DNA for the CDR3 is TGCGCCAGCGGCCAAGGGGTAGGGTCAGATACGCAGTATTTT.

The table lists this clonotype with a few counts. This sequence joins TRBV11-2 and TRBJ2-1; no clear D gene. This CDR3 region has 16 residues. Looked up from germline, CDR1 is SGHAT and CDR2 is FQNNGV. V dropped 5 bases and J dropped 0 bases, with 14 bases sitting between them. CDR3 DNA sequence: TGTGCCAGCAGCGGCATGGTGGCGGCCTCCTACAATGAGCAGTTCTTC. Residues: CASSGMVAASYNEQFF.

This clonotype was picked up a small number of times. The chain uses TRBV5-1 and TRBJ1-1; no firm D call. The CDR3 runs 14 residues. Germline CDR1 SGHRS, CDR2 YFSETQ. The V gene lost 6 bases and the J gene lost 1 base, with 13 bases spanning the gap. CDR3 loop: CASKIGSSNTEAFF. The CDR3 nucleotides are TGCGCCAGCAAAATCGGATCCTCGAACACTGAAGCTTTCTTT. Using reference TRBV5-1 and TRBJ1-1 for the parts outside the CDR3, the full variable domain is KAGVTQTPRYLIKTRGQQVTLSCSPISGHRSVSWYQQTPGQGLQFLFEYFSETQRNKGNFPGRFSGRQFSNSRSEMNVSTLELGDSALYLCASKIGSSNTEAFFGQGTRLTVV.